The source of this T cell receptor beta chain is a study of blood T cell repertoires in COVID-19. Overall study: The United States, Italy and Spain supplied acute and convalescent COVID-19 samples. PBMCs, B-cell-depleted T cells, or T cells provided the cDNA or gDNA that made up the material.

Method: immunoSEQ multiplex PCR; TCRdb's copy keeps in-frame clones and lacks some. The top ten clones hold roughly 2.6% of a sample with about 270,000 clones, roughly 86% of them seen once. Study members were between 18 and 89 years old and lived in 20 to 30 US regions. Symptom resolution, clearance, or two negative PCRs marked the recovered donors of Cohort 3. Germline-derived CDR1 and CDR2 are SGHNT and YENEEA. The CDR3 loop spans 14 amino acids. V lost 0 bases to trimming and J lost 0 bases, with 6 bases between them. The material sequenced was PBMCs or T cells enriched from blood (not recorded which). The receptor was derived from a woman aged 18-35 years who had recovered from COVID-19. The V and J genes are TRBV11-3 and TRBJ2-7; D ambiguous. The CDR3 coding sequence is TGTGCCAGCAGCTTAGAGCCTAGCTCCTACGAGCAGTACTTC. Protein: CASSLEPSSYEQYF.